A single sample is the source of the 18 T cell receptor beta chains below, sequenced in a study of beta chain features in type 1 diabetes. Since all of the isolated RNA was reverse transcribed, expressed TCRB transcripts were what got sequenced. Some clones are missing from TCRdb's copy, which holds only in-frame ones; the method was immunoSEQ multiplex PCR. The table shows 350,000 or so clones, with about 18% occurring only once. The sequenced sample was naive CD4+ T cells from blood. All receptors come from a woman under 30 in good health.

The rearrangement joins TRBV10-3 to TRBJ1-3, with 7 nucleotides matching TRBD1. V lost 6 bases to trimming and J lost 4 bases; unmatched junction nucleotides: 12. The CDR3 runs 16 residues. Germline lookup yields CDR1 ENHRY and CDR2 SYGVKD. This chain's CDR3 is CAISSSGTASGNTIYF. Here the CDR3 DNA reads TGTGCCATCAGCAGCTCCGGGACAGCCTCGGGAAACACCATATATTTT.

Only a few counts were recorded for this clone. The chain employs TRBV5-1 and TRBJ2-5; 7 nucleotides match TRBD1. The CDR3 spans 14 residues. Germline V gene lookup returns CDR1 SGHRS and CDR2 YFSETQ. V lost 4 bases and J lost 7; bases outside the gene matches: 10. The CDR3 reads CASSPGQDWGTQYF. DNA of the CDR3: TGCGCCAGCAGCCCCGGACAGGATTGGGGGACCCAGTACTTC.

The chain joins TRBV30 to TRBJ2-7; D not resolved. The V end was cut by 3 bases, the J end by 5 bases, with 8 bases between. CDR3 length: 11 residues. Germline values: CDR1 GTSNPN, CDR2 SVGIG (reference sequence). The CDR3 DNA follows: TGTGCCTGGAGGAGAATCGACGAGCAGTACTTC. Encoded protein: CAWRRIDEQYF.

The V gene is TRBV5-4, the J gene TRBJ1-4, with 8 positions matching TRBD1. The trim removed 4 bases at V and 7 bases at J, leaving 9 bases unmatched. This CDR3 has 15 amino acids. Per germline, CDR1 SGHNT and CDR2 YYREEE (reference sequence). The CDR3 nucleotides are TGTGCCAGCAGCAGATCCGGGACAGGCCTTGAAAAACTGTTTTTT. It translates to CASSRSGTGLEKLFF.

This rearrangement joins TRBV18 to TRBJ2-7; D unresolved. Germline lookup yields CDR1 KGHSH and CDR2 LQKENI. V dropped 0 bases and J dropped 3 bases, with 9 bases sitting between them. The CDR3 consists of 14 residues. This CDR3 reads CASSPPQARYEQYF. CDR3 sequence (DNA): TGTGCCAGCTCACCACCCCAGGCCCGCTACGAGCAGTACTTC.

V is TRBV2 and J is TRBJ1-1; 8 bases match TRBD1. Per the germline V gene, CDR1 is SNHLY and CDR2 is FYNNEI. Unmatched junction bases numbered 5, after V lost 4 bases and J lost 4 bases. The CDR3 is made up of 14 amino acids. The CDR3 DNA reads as TGTGCCAGCAGTGCAGGGGGCCGCGGCACTGAAGCTTTCTTT. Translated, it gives CASSAGGRGTEAFF.

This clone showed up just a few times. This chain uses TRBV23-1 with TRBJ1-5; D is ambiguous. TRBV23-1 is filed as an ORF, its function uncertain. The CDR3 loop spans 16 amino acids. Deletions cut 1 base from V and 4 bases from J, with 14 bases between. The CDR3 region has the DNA TGCGCCAGCAGTCAATTCGAAGCAGGTTCAAATCAGCCCCAGCATTTT. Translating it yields CASSQFEAGSNQPQHF.

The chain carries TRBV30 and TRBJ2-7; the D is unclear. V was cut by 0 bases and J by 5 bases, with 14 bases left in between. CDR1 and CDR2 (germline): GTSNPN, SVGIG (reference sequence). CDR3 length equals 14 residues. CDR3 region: CAWSVRWRWDEQYF. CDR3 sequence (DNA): TGTGCCTGGAGTGTACGTTGGAGATGGGACGAGCAGTACTTC. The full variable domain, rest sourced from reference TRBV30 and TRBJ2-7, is SQTIHQWPATLVQPVGSPLSLECTVEGTSNPNLYWYRQAAGRGLQLLFYSVGIGQISSEVPQNLSASRPQDRQFILSSKKLLLSDSGFYLCAWSVRWRWDEQYFGPGTRLTVT.

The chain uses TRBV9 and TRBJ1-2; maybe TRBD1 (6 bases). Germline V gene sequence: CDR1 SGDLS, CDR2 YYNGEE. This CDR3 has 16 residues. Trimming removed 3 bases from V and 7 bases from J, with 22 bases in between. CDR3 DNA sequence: TGTGCCAGCAGCGCCGGGACACCGCTTGAGTTCCGTGGCTACACCTTC. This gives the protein CASSAGTPLEFRGYTF.

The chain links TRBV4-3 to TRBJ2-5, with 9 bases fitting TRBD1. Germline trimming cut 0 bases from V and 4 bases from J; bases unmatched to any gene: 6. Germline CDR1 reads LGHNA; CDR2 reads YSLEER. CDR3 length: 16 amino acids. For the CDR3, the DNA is TGCGCCAGCAGCCAAGATGCGGGACAGGGTAGAGAGACCCAGTACTTC. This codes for CASSQDAGQGRETQYF.

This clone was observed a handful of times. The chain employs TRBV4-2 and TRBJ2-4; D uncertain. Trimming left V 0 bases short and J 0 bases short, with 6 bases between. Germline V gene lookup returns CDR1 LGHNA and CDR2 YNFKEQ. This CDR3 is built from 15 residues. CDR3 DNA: TGTGCCAGCAGCCAAGAAGGAGTAGCCAAAAACATTCAGTACTTC. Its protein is CASSQEGVAKNIQYF.

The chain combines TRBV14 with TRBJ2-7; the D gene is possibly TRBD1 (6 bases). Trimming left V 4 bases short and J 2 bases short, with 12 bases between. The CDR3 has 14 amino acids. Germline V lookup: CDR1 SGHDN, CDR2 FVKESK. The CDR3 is CASSPFQGPYEQYF. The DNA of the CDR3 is TGTGCCAGCAGCCCCTTTCAGGGGCCCTACGAGCAGTACTTC. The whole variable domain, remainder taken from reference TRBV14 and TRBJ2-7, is EAGVTQFPSHSVIEKGQTVTLRCDPISGHDNLYWYRRVMGKEIKFLLHFVKESKQDESGMPNNRFLAERTGGTYSTLKVQPAELEDSGVYFCASSPFQGPYEQYFGPGTRLTVT.

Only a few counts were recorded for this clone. CDR3 loop: CASSYAEPQGADRAGLSYEQYF. CDR3 DNA: TGTGCCAGCAGCTATGCCGAGCCACAGGGGGCCGACAGGGCGGGACTCTCCTACGAGCAGTACTTC. The genes are TRBV21-1 and TRBJ2-7; TRBD1, the table's D call, lacks a check against the DNA. TRBV21-1 has pseudogene status. There are 22 residues in the CDR3.

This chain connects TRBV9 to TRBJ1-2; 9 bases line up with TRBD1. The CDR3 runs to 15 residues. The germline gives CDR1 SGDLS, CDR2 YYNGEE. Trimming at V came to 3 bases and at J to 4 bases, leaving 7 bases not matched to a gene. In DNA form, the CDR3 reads TGTGCCAGCAGCGCCAGGGGACAGGGAGGCTATGGCTACACCTTC. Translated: CASSARGQGGYGYTF. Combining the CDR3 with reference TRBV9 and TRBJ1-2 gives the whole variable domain DSGVTQTPKHLITATGQRVTLRCSPRSGDLSVYWYQQSLDQGLQFLIQYYNGEERAKGNILERFSAQQFPDLHSELNLSSLELGDSALYFCASSARGQGGYGYTFGSGTRLTVV.

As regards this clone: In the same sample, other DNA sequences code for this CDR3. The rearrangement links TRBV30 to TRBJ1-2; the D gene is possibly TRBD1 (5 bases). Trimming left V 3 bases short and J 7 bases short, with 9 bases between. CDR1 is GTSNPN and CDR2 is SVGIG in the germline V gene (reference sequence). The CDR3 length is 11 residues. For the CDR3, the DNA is TGTGCCTGGAGCACAGGTGGTGGCTACACCTTC. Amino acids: CAWSTGGGYTF. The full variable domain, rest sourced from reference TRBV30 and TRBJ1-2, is SQTIHQWPATLVQPVGSPLSLECTVEGTSNPNLYWYRQAAGRGLQLLFYSVGIGQISSEVPQNLSASRPQDRQFILSSKKLLLSDSGFYLCAWSTGGGYTFGSGTRLTVV.

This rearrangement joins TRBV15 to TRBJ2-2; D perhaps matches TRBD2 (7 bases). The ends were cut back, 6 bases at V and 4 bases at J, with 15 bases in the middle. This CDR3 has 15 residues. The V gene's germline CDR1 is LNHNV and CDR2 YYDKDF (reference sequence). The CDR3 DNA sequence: TGTGCCACCAGTCCCACAGGGAGGGGCACCGGGGAGCTGTTTTTT. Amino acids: CATSPTGRGTGELFF.

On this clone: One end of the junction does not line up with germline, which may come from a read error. CDR3 in DNA: TGCGCCAGCAGCTTGGTATTAGCGGGAGGTCCGGAGTCGCTCTTC. It codes for CASSLVLAGGPESLF. J is TRBJ2-1 and V is TRBV5-1, with 10 bases that match TRBD2. Germline V gene data show CDR1 as SGHRS and CDR2 as YFSETQ. CDR3 length equals 15 residues.

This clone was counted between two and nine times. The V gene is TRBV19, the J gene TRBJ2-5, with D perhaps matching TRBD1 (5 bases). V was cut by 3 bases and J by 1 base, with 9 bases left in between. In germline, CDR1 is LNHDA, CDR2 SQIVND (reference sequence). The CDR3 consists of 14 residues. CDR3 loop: CASSMETAQETQYF. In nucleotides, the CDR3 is TGTGCCAGTAGTATGGAGACAGCCCAAGAGACCCAGTACTTC.